What follows are 6 T cell receptor beta chains derived from one specimen sequenced in a study of post-analysis software for immune sequencing data. Presence of unique molecular identifiers characterized the TCR beta cDNA libraries. MiXCR was run by TCRdb on the PCR reads, yielding one entry per CDR3 protein. Of around 710,000 distinct CDR3 sequences in the sample, around 45% were seen once. These receptors have no known antigen. The study, taken as a whole, reports: Patients showed TRBV5-6, TRBV5-1 and TRBV20-1 among roughly five TRBV segments more frequent than in controls.

The sample taken for sequencing was blood. These receptors all come from a girl aged 10-17 years with multiple sclerosis.

The chain uses TRBV6-5 and TRBJ2-7; 11 bases line up with TRBD2. Germline V lookup: CDR1 MNHEY, CDR2 SVGAGI. The CDR3 covers 15 residues. Trimming removed 6 bases from V and 2 bases from J; junction bases left unmatched: 6. The CDR3 sequence is CASRRGLAGAYEQYF. The CDR3 DNA sequence: TGTGCCAGCAGGCGCGGACTAGCGGGCGCCTACGAGCAGTACTTC.

The chain joins TRBV12-3 or TRBV12-4 to TRBJ1-2; D is possibly TRBD1 (6 bases). V was trimmed by 5 bases and J by 7 bases, leaving 14 bases between them. The CDR3 length is 13 residues. DNA for the CDR3: TGTGCCAGCAGTCCACCTTCGGACAGTGGCTACACCTTC. It specifies CASSPPSDSGYTF.

This clonotype showed up just a few times. The chain joins TRBV6-2 or TRBV6-3 to TRBJ2-5, with D possibly being TRBD1 (6 bases). V dropped 10 bases and J dropped 4 bases, with 19 bases sitting between them. CDR3 length: 14 amino acids. Germline V gives CDR1 MNHEY, CDR2 SVGEGT. CDR3 DNA sequence: TGTGCCACCCAGACAGGACCGCGAGGAGAGACCCAGTACTTC. Its translation: CATQTGPRGETQYF.

The chain links TRBV4-3 to TRBJ2-5, with a weak D call TRBD2 (6 bases). Trimming pared 1 base from V and 1 base from J, leaving 10 bases between. The CDR3 covers 15 residues. Germline V gene sequence: CDR1 LGHNA, CDR2 YSLEER. This CDR3 reads CASSQGLGPQETQYF. CDR3 DNA: TGCGCCAGCAGCCAAGGACTAGGGCCCCAAGAGACCCAGTACTTC.

The genes are TRBV7-9 and TRBJ2-5, with D perhaps matching TRBD1 or TRBD2 (5 bases each). Per the germline V gene, CDR1 is SEHNR and CDR2 is FQNEAQ (reference sequence). Between the trimmed V and J ends, which lost 2 bases and 3 bases, there was a span of 13 bases. The CDR3 length is 15 residues. CDR3 DNA: TGTGCCAGCAGCTTACTCGGGGCGCCGAAAGAGACCCAGTACTTC. It translates to CASSLLGAPKETQYF.

There are a few counts of this clonotype. The chain links TRBV12-3 or TRBV12-4 to TRBJ2-7; D is unresolved. Trimming shortened V by 3 bases and J by 5 bases, and 11 bases separated the two germline ends. CDR3 length: 13 amino acids. This CDR3 is CASSFPGLDEQYF. CDR3 sequence (DNA): TGTGCCAGCAGTTTCCCGGGTCTCGACGAGCAGTACTTC.